One and the same sample provided the 6 T cell receptor beta chains below, sequenced in a study of human T cells and chemical hapten exposure. TCRdb fed the RACE reads into MiXCR, producing one record per CDR3 protein. Here the sample spans tens of thousands of distinct CDR3 sequences, about 11% being singletons. Time point meaning: patch test 1, 2 weeks after DPC sensitization. Treatment reported: therapeutic diphenylcyclopropenone sensitization with weekly scalp DPC. The sample here was whole blood, taken in connection with sensitization to the hapten diphenylcyclopropenone (DPC). The receptors were gathered from a woman in her forties or fifties with alopecia areata. Some clones in this sample may be carry-over from other donors' samples.

This clonotype was detected ten times or more. The chain employs TRBV27 and TRBJ1-1; D is undetermined. From germline, CDR1 is MNHEY and CDR2 SMNVEV (reference sequence). The CDR3 has 14 amino acids. The V and J ends lost 2 bases and 2 bases respectively, with 9 bases between them. DNA for the CDR3: TGTGCCAGCAGTTTAATCGATATCAACACTGAAGCTTTCTTT. Translation gives CASSLIDINTEAFF.

This clonotype has ten or more counts. The chain joins TRBV20-1 to TRBJ1-5; 7 positions agree with TRBD1. V shed 3 bases, J shed 5 bases, and the junction held 13 bases outside the gene matches. From germline, CDR1 is DFQATT and CDR2 SNEGSKA (reference sequence). This CDR3 is built from 16 residues. CDR3 nucleotide sequence: TGCAGTGCTAGCCCGGCCGGGACAGCAAAGTATCAGCCCCAGCATTTT. Amino acids: CSASPAGTAKYQPQHF.

The sample holds many counts of this clonotype. The J gene is TRBJ1-1, the V gene TRBV6-5; weak D call: TRBD1 (5 bases). V was cut by 4 bases and J by 1 base, with 13 bases left in between. Germline CDR1 MNHEY, CDR2 SVGAGI. The CDR3 is 15 amino acids. The CDR3 spells CASSLGLTGNTEAFF. Written as DNA, the CDR3 is TGTGCCAGCAGTTTGGGATTAACAGGGAACACTGAAGCTTTCTTT.

This clonotype was detected only a few times. V usage is TRBV18 and J usage is TRBJ2-1; D may be TRBD1 (5 bases). The V gene's germline CDR1 is KGHSH and CDR2 LQKENI. This CDR3 region has 12 residues. The germline V and J ends were trimmed by 4 bases and 8 bases, with 9 bases remaining between them. Here the CDR3 reads CASSRQGYEQFF. The CDR3 DNA is TGTGCCAGCTCACGGCAGGGCTATGAGCAGTTCTTC.

V and J are TRBV18 and TRBJ2-3; D could derive from TRBD1 or TRBD2 (5 bases each). The V and J ends lost 2 bases and 2 bases respectively, with 11 bases between them. CDR1 and CDR2 from the germline V gene are KGHSH and LQKENI. CDR3 length: 15 residues. CDR3 sequence: CASSPGTGTTDTQYF. The CDR3 DNA is TGTGCCAGCTCACCAGGGACGGGGACCACAGATACGCAGTATTTT.

CDR3 sequence (DNA): TGTGCCAGCAAAAAGGGGTCTGAGCAGTTCTTC. This translates into CASKKGSEQFF. The chain recombines TRBV28 with TRBJ2-1, with D possibly TRBD1 on 5 matching bases. This CDR3 is 11 amino acids long. Trimming took off 7 bases at V and 9 bases at J, with 10 bases between the two ends. In germline, CDR1 is MDHEN, CDR2 SYDVKM. Variable domain in full (rest from reference TRBV28 and TRBJ2-1): DVKVTQSSRYLVKRTGEKVFLECVQDMDHENMFWYRQDPGLGLRLIYFSYDVKMKEKGDIPEGYSVSREKKERFSLILESASTNQTSMYLCASKKGSEQFFGPGTRLTVL.